The source of this T cell receptor (beta chain) is a study of long-term antiretroviral therapy in people with HIV. Looking at the study overall: By about a decade, the earliest samples predate the 2015 immediate-ART recommendation. The study, taken as a whole, reports: Diversity increased after ART yet remained lower than in transplant donor controls.

This clone has just a few counts. The target antigen is unknown. The libraries were made with immunoSEQ v3.0 at survey level. The data were produced by immunoSEQ multiplex PCR, yet TCRdb's version contains in-frame clones alone and is incomplete. The top ten hold around 4.9% of the sample, which has roughly 25,000 clones, 65% to 80% seen once. Looked up from germline, CDR1 is SGHVS and CDR2 is FQNEAQ. The CDR3 has 13 amino acids. Trimming removed 6 bases from V and 4 bases from J, with 10 bases in between. This receptor was identified in a woman in her forties with HIV. The chain links TRBV7-8 to TRBJ1-5, with D unresolved. The sequences come from unsorted PBMCs, collected 0.5 years after starting antiretroviral therapy. DNA for the CDR3: TGTGCCAGCAGTTACGATTTAAATCAGCCCCAGCATTTT. The encoded protein is CASSYDLNQPQHF.